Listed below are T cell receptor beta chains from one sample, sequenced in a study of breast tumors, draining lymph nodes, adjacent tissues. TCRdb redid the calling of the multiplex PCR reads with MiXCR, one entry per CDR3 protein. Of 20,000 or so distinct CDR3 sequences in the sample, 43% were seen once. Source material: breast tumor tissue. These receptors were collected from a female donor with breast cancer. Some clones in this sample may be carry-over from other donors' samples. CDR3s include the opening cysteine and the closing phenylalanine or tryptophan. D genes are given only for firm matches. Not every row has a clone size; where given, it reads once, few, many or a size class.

CDR3nt: TGTGCCAGCAGTTACTCGGGGCGGTACAATGAGCAGTTCTTC; CDR3aa: CASSYSGRYNEQFF; d_gene: NA; j_gene: TRBJ2-1; abundance: many; v_gene: TRBV6-5
CDR3nt: TGCGCCAGCAGTTTATACCGGGACAGACCCTACGAGCAGTACTTC; CDR3aa: CASSLYRDRPYEQYF; d_gene: TRBD1; j_gene: TRBJ2-7; abundance: many; v_gene: TRBV10-1
CDR3nt: TGTGCCAGCAGCTTGAATAGCACTCAGCCCCAGCATTTT; CDR3aa: CASSLNSTQPQHF; d_gene: NA; j_gene: TRBJ1-5; abundance: NA; v_gene: TRBV5-4
CDR3nt: TGTGCCAGCTCACTGGGACAGGGGTCCGAAAAACTGTTTTTT; CDR3aa: CASSLGQGSEKLFF; d_gene: TRBD1; j_gene: TRBJ1-4; abundance: few; v_gene: TRBV18
CDR3nt: NA; CDR3aa: CASSVSQVSTFGSGTRGETQYF; d_gene: NA; j_gene: TRBJ2-5; abundance: NA; v_gene: TRBV6-1
CDR3nt: TGCACCACTCCGGCTGGGAACTATGGCTACACCTTC; CDR3aa: CTTPAGNYGYTF; d_gene: NA; j_gene: TRBJ1-2; abundance: NA; v_gene: TRBV29-1
CDR3nt: TGTGCCAGCAGCCCGCCGGGGACGGATAAAAAGAGTAACTACGAGCAGTACTTC; CDR3aa: CASSPPGTDKKSNYEQYF; d_gene: NA; j_gene: TRBJ2-7; abundance: many; v_gene: TRBV13
CDR3nt: TGTGCCAGCAGGCGACTAGCGGGAGCCCCAGATACGCAGTATTTT; CDR3aa: CASRRLAGAPDTQYF; d_gene: TRBD2; j_gene: TRBJ2-3; abundance: NA; v_gene: TRBV12-3/TRBV12-4
CDR3nt: TGCGCCAGCAGCTTATATCCGGGGACAGCATCCTACGAGCAGTACTTC; CDR3aa: CASSLYPGTASYEQYF; d_gene: TRBD1; j_gene: TRBJ2-7; abundance: NA; v_gene: TRBV5-1
CDR3nt: TGTGCCTGGAGTACGGGACAGGGGGGAAATGAGCAGTTCTTC; CDR3aa: CAWSTGQGGNEQFF; d_gene: TRBD1; j_gene: TRBJ2-1; abundance: many; v_gene: TRBV30
CDR3nt: TGTGCCAGCGGGGGACTAGCGGGATACGAGCAGTACTTC; CDR3aa: CASGGLAGYEQYF; d_gene: TRBD2; j_gene: TRBJ2-7; abundance: NA; v_gene: TRBV11-2
CDR3nt: TGCAGTGCTAGTTCAGGGTACCGCATGAACACTGAAGCTTTCTTT; CDR3aa: CSASSGYRMNTEAFF; d_gene: NA; j_gene: TRBJ1-1; abundance: few; v_gene: TRBV20-1
CDR3nt: TGTGCCAGCAGCCTAGGACAGGGGAGTGGTTCACCCCTCCACTTT; CDR3aa: CASSLGQGSGSPLHF; d_gene: TRBD1; j_gene: TRBJ1-6; abundance: NA; v_gene: TRBV6-6
CDR3nt: TGCAGTGCTTGGGGACAGCCGGGGGAGACCCAGTACTTC; CDR3aa: CSAWGQPGETQYF; d_gene: TRBD1; j_gene: TRBJ2-5; abundance: many; v_gene: TRBV20-1
CDR3nt: TGCAGTGCTCGGACTAGCGGGGGCGATGAGCAGTTCTTC; CDR3aa: CSARTSGGDEQFF; d_gene: TRBD2; j_gene: TRBJ2-1; abundance: few; v_gene: TRBV20-1
CDR3nt: TGTGCTAGTGGGCGGGACGGAAATAGCAATCAGCCCCAGCATTTT; CDR3aa: CASGRDGNSNQPQHF; d_gene: NA; j_gene: TRBJ1-5; abundance: large; v_gene: TRBV12-5
CDR3nt: TGTGCCAGTTCCCGGGACAGGGGGACTGCCGGGGAGCTGTTTTTT; CDR3aa: CASSRDRGTAGELFF; d_gene: TRBD1; j_gene: TRBJ2-2; abundance: many; v_gene: TRBV19
CDR3nt: TGCGCCAGCAGGGGGACAGTTAATCGGCCCCAGCATTTT; CDR3aa: CASRGTVNRPQHF; d_gene: TRBD1; j_gene: TRBJ1-5; abundance: NA; v_gene: TRBV5-1
CDR3nt: TGCGCCAGCAGCTTATTCGGCAGGGGGGGCACAGATACGCAGTATTTT; CDR3aa: CASSLFGRGGTDTQYF; d_gene: NA; j_gene: TRBJ2-3; abundance: medium-sized; v_gene: TRBV5-1
CDR3nt: TGTGCCAGCAGCTTTCTTCAAGTTAGGGGGCCAGGAGAGACCCAGTACTTC; CDR3aa: CASSFLQVRGPGETQYF; d_gene: TRBD1; j_gene: TRBJ2-5; abundance: NA; v_gene: TRBV5-5
CDR3nt: TGTGCCAGCAGCCAAGTTCCTCCGGGACTAGCGGGACGCCCCTACGAGCAGTACTTC; CDR3aa: CASSQVPPGLAGRPYEQYF; d_gene: NA; j_gene: TRBJ2-7; abundance: many; v_gene: TRBV3-2
CDR3nt: TGTGCCAGCAGCTTAGGGGATGGCGGGACCTACGAGCAGTACTTC; CDR3aa: CASSLGDGGTYEQYF; d_gene: NA; j_gene: TRBJ2-7; abundance: medium-sized; v_gene: TRBV7-6
CDR3nt: TGTGCCAGCAGGCAGTCCCAGTACACTGAAGCTTTCTTT; CDR3aa: CASRQSQYTEAFF; d_gene: NA; j_gene: TRBJ1-1; abundance: NA; v_gene: TRBV6-1
CDR3nt: TGTGCCAGCAGCGAAGCTTCCGGGACGCCCCTCCACTTT; CDR3aa: CASSEASGTPLHF; d_gene: NA; j_gene: TRBJ1-6; abundance: NA; v_gene: TRBV7-9
CDR3nt: TGTGCCAGCAGTCCAGGCCGACTAGCGGGGGTGACAGATACGCAGTATTTT; CDR3aa: CASSPGRLAGVTDTQYF; d_gene: TRBD2; j_gene: TRBJ2-3; abundance: NA; v_gene: TRBV7-9
CDR3nt: TGTGCCAGCGCCCTCGGTCGATCGGGTGAAGCTTTCTTT; CDR3aa: CASALGRSGEAFF; d_gene: NA; j_gene: TRBJ1-1; abundance: once; v_gene: TRBV3-1
CDR3nt: TGCAGTGCTAGAGATGTGGACAGGGGGAGGGGTGAGCAGTTCTTC; CDR3aa: CSARDVDRGRGEQFF; d_gene: TRBD1; j_gene: TRBJ2-1; abundance: many; v_gene: TRBV20-1
CDR3nt: TGCAGTGCTAAACCGGGACAGGGGGCCGGTCAGCCCCAGCATTTT; CDR3aa: CSAKPGQGAGQPQHF; d_gene: TRBD1; j_gene: TRBJ1-5; abundance: few; v_gene: TRBV20-1
CDR3nt: TGTGCCAGCAGCCCCAATCAACAGGGGACCTATGGCTACACCTTC; CDR3aa: CASSPNQQGTYGYTF; d_gene: TRBD1; j_gene: TRBJ1-2; abundance: many; v_gene: TRBV12-3/TRBV12-4
CDR3nt: TGCAGTGCTAGAGTCGCGGGAGGACTTCTGTCTTACTTC; CDR3aa: CSARVAGGLLSYF; d_gene: TRBD2; j_gene: TRBJ2-7; abundance: NA; v_gene: TRBV20-1
CDR3nt: TGTGCCAGCAGCCAAGATATTCGAGGGACAGACATAGCCAAAAACATTCAGTACTTC; CDR3aa: CASSQDIRGTDIAKNIQYF; d_gene: TRBD1; j_gene: TRBJ2-4; abundance: many; v_gene: TRBV4-2
CDR3nt: TGTGCCAGCAACCAACAGGGGGGAAAAAACATTCAGTACTTC; CDR3aa: CASNQQGGKNIQYF; d_gene: TRBD1; j_gene: TRBJ2-4; abundance: many; v_gene: TRBV6-6
CDR3nt: TGCGCCAGCAGCGCCGGGACAGGGGCCTGGGGCTACACCTTC; CDR3aa: CASSAGTGAWGYTF; d_gene: TRBD1; j_gene: TRBJ1-2; abundance: NA; v_gene: TRBV5-1
CDR3nt: TGTGCCAGCCAGTTCCCCGGGACCGCTGGGACCTTC; CDR3aa: CASQFPGTAGTF; d_gene: NA; j_gene: TRBJ1-2; abundance: NA; v_gene: TRBV12-3/TRBV12-4
CDR3nt: TGTGCCAGCAGTCACTCGTTGGGGGAAACGAACACCGGGGAGCTGTTTTTT; CDR3aa: CASSHSLGETNTGELFF; d_gene: NA; j_gene: TRBJ2-2; abundance: many; v_gene: TRBV6-2/TRBV6-3
CDR3nt: TGTGCCATCAGTGAGTCAGGGACAGAAAACACTGAAGCTTTCTTT; CDR3aa: CAISESGTENTEAFF; d_gene: TRBD1; j_gene: TRBJ1-1; abundance: few; v_gene: TRBV10-3
CDR3nt: TGTGCCAGCAGCTCCCGGACCGGGACAGGATATGGCTACACCTTC; CDR3aa: CASSSRTGTGYGYTF; d_gene: TRBD1; j_gene: TRBJ1-2; abundance: NA; v_gene: TRBV7-8
CDR3nt: TGTGCCAGCAGTCACGGACTGTACAATGAGCAGTTCTTC; CDR3aa: CASSHGLYNEQFF; d_gene: NA; j_gene: TRBJ2-1; abundance: many; v_gene: TRBV12-3/TRBV12-4
CDR3nt: TGCAGTGCTAGGTTCGGCGTTGGGAATGGCTACACCTTC; CDR3aa: CSARFGVGNGYTF; d_gene: NA; j_gene: TRBJ1-2; abundance: few; v_gene: TRBV20-1
CDR3nt: TGTGCCACCAGCAGAGACCGAGGACAGGATAGCTATGGCTACACCTTC; CDR3aa: CATSRDRGQDSYGYTF; d_gene: TRBD1; j_gene: TRBJ1-2; abundance: NA; v_gene: TRBV15
CDR3nt: TGTGCCAGCAGTCAAGGGGAGGTCCCAGATACGCAGTATTTT; CDR3aa: CASSQGEVPDTQYF; d_gene: NA; j_gene: TRBJ2-3; abundance: few; v_gene: TRBV7-6
CDR3nt: TGTGCCAGCTCACCAAGGAGGACTAGCGGGAGCTCTAGCCACGAGCAGTACTTC; CDR3aa: CASSPRRTSGSSSHEQYF; d_gene: TRBD2; j_gene: TRBJ2-7; abundance: NA; v_gene: TRBV18
CDR3nt: TGTGCCAGCCTCCGGGGCCGGAGCTCCTACAATGAGCAGTTCTTC; CDR3aa: CASLRGRSSYNEQFF; d_gene: NA; j_gene: TRBJ2-1; abundance: many; v_gene: TRBV5-8
CDR3nt: TGTGCCAGCACTGTCTCTAGCGGGAGTTCTTACGAGCAGTACTTC; CDR3aa: CASTVSSGSSYEQYF; d_gene: TRBD2; j_gene: TRBJ2-7; abundance: NA; v_gene: TRBV2
CDR3nt: TGTGCCAGCCACCAGGGACAGGGTAATTCACCCCTCCACTTT; CDR3aa: CASHQGQGNSPLHF; d_gene: TRBD1; j_gene: TRBJ1-6; abundance: medium-sized; v_gene: TRBV5-4
CDR3nt: TGTGCCAGCAAAAGGAGTAGGACTAGTAACAATGAGCAGTTCTTC; CDR3aa: CASKRSRTSNNEQFF; d_gene: TRBD2; j_gene: TRBJ2-1; abundance: many; v_gene: TRBV28
CDR3nt: TGCAGTGCTCAAACTCGACAGGGCAACTATGGCTACACCTTC; CDR3aa: CSAQTRQGNYGYTF; d_gene: TRBD1; j_gene: TRBJ1-2; abundance: few; v_gene: TRBV20-1
CDR3nt: TGTGCCAGCAGCCTTAGGGGGCAGGGGTACAATGAGCAGTTCTTC; CDR3aa: CASSLRGQGYNEQFF; d_gene: TRBD1; j_gene: TRBJ2-1; abundance: many; v_gene: TRBV7-2